A selection of T cell receptor beta chains follows, all from one sample in a study of blood T cell repertoires in COVID-19. Data came from immunoSEQ multiplex PCR; TCRdb stores just in-frame clones and leaves some out. The sample records a few hundred thousand clones, about four fifths being singletons. The sample taken for sequencing was PBMCs or T cells enriched from blood (not recorded which). These receptors all stem from a woman in her fifties or sixties who had recovered from COVID-19. The CDR3 runs from the conserved cysteine through the conserved F or W. Fields, in order: clone size, V gene, D gene, J gene, CDR3 protein, CDR3 DNA. A D gene is named only where the DNA matches it firmly. A clone size is listed for some rows: how often the clone was seen (once, few, many), or a class if it is expanded.

.,TRBV7-9,TRBD2,TRBJ2-5,CASSEAGGPGWTQYF,TGTGCCAGCAGCGAAGCGGGGGGACCTGGGTGGACCCAGTACTTC
.,TRBV10-1,.,TRBJ2-7,CASSELGQYF,TGCGCCAGCAGTGAGCTCGGGCAGTACTTC
once,TRBV7-9,.,TRBJ2-7,CASSLVAGTSDEQYF,TGTGCCAGCAGCTTGGTGGCAGGGACATCGGACGAGCAGTACTTC
.,TRBV5-1,TRBD1,TRBJ1-3,CASSWGTGHSGNTIYF,TGCGCCAGCAGCTGGGGGACAGGGCACTCTGGAAACACCATATATTTT
.,TRBV11-2,.,TRBJ2-7,CASSGREREQYF,TGTGCCAGCAGCGGCCGGGAGCGGGAGCAGTACTTC
.,TRBV7-2,TRBD1,TRBJ1-2,CASSPGTANYGYTF,TGTGCCAGCAGCCCAGGGACAGCTAACTATGGCTACACCTTC
.,TRBV5-1,.,TRBJ2-1,CASSFQGVVDEQFF,TGCGCCAGCAGCTTCCAAGGGGTTGTCGATGAGCAGTTCTTC
.,TRBV4-3,TRBD2,TRBJ2-2,CASSQDRLAVTGELFF,TGCGCCAGCAGCCAAGATCGGCTAGCGGTAACCGGGGAGCTGTTTTTT
.,TRBV3-1/TRBV3-2,.,TRBJ1-1,CASSRRRGTEAFF,TGTGCCAGCAGCCGTAGAAGAGGCACTGAAGCTTTCTTT
.,TRBV12-3/TRBV12-4,.,TRBJ2-1,CASSLVEGNEQFF,TGTGCCAGCAGTTTGGTGGAGGGCAATGAGCAGTTCTTC
.,TRBV30,TRBD1,TRBJ1-6,CAWSVGGGQGQSPLHF,TGTGCCTGGAGTGTAGGAGGGGGACAGGGACAGTCACCCCTCCACTTT
.,TRBV5-1,TRBD1,TRBJ1-3,CASSQMGQSSGNTIYF,TGCGCCAGCAGCCAAATGGGACAGAGCTCTGGAAACACCATATATTTT
.,TRBV5-1,.,TRBJ1-1,CASSLAQSSEAFF,TGCGCCAGCAGCTTGGCACAGAGCTCTGAAGCTTTCTTT
.,TRBV5-4,TRBD1,TRBJ1-2,CASSPSQGVPYGYTF,TGTGCCAGCAGCCCCTCACAGGGGGTACCCTATGGCTACACCTTC
.,TRBV6-4,.,TRBJ2-4,CASPAPRDIQYF,TGTGCCAGCCCTGCTCCCCGGGACATTCAGTACTTC